What follows are 22 T cell receptor beta chains derived from one specimen sequenced in a study of blood T cell repertoires in COVID-19. TCRdb's copy holds only in-frame clones and misses some; the assay was immunoSEQ multiplex PCR. Here the sample spans 150,000 to 200,000 clones, over 80% being singletons. Sequenced sample: peripheral blood. These receptor sequences come from a woman aged 60-70 years who had recovered from COVID-19.

The chain links TRBV2 to TRBJ2-5; 7 nucleotides line up with TRBD2. Losses at the gene ends were 6 bases for V and 2 bases for J; bases not matched to a gene: 6. The CDR3 totals 14 residues. CDR1 and CDR2 from the germline V gene are SNHLY and FYNNEI. CDR3 DNA: TGTGCCAGCAGAATACTAGCGCTTCAAGAGACCCAGTACTTC. Translated, it gives CASRILALQETQYF.

The rearrangement links TRBV5-4 to TRBJ2-4; TRBD1 agrees at 9 bases. Looked up from germline, CDR1 is SGHNT and CDR2 is YYREEE (reference sequence). The CDR3 sequence is 15 residues long. J was trimmed by 6 bases and V by 0 bases; bases with no gene match: 4. The CDR3 sequence is CASSLESGQGNIQYF. In nucleotides, the CDR3 is TGTGCCAGCAGCTTGGAGTCGGGACAGGGAAACATTCAGTACTTC.

The V gene is TRBV28, the J gene TRBJ1-4, with 10 bases that match TRBD1. CDR3 length equals 13 residues. In germline, CDR1 is MDHEN, CDR2 SYDVKM. V was clipped by 11 bases and J by 3 bases; unmatched bases: 3. The CDR3 nucleotides are TGTGCCGCCGGACAGGGGGCTAATGAAAAACTGTTTTTT. It translates to CAAGQGANEKLFF.

The chain is built from TRBV5-1 and TRBJ2-7; no firm D call. CDR3 length: 13 residues. V was shortened by 0 bases and J by 6 bases, with 10 bases between the two germline ends. Germline V lookup: CDR1 SGHRS, CDR2 YFSETQ. In DNA form, the CDR3 reads TGCGCCAGCAGCTTGGGCCTCACTTTCGAGCAGTACTTC. Its translation is CASSLGLTFEQYF.

In the case of this clone: Other DNA variants within this sample encode the same CDR3. This chain joins TRBV5-1 and TRBJ2-7; TRBD1 matches 8 bases. The V segment lost 5 bases and the J segment 3 bases; nucleotides outside the gene matches: 7. CDR3 length equals 14 residues. CDR1 SGHRS and CDR2 YFSETQ come from the germline V gene. This chain's CDR3 is CASRSPGQGYEQYF. The CDR3 region has the DNA TGCGCCAGCAGATCCCCCGGACAGGGCTACGAGCAGTACTTC.

This sequence joins TRBV12-3 or TRBV12-4 and TRBJ2-2; TRBD2 is a possible D gene (5 bases). The CDR3 sequence is 12 residues long. V lost 6 bases and J 3 bases, leaving 5 bases between the germline ends. CDR3 DNA: TGTGCCAGCAGGCGGGACACCGGGGAGCTGTTTTTT. It specifies CASRRDTGELFF.

The rearrangement uses TRBV6-2 or TRBV6-3 and TRBJ1-1; D possibly corresponds to TRBD1 (5 bases). The V gene lost 4 bases and the J gene lost 8 bases, with 14 bases spanning the gap. The CDR3 is 13 amino acids. Germline lookup yields CDR1 MNHEY and CDR2 SVGEGT. CDR3 in DNA: TGTGCCAGCAGTTCCCGGGACTTTAGAGAAGCTTTCTTT. This gives the protein CASSSRDFREAFF.

Worth noting for this clone: Other DNA sequences in this sample translate to the same CDR3. The rearrangement joins TRBV9 to TRBJ2-2; 9 nucleotides line up with TRBD1. Germline V CDR1 and CDR2: SGDLS, YYNGEE. CDR3 size: 15 residues. The V gene end was trimmed by 3 bases and the J gene end by 4 bases; junction bases not matched to a gene: 4. CDR3 coding DNA: TGTGCCAGCAGCGCCCGACAGGGGGGCACCGGGGAGCTGTTTTTT. Protein: CASSARQGGTGELFF.

The V and J genes are TRBV5-6 and TRBJ1-6, with 8 bases matching TRBD1. CDR1 and CDR2 (germline): SGHDT, YYEEEE. The CDR3 extends over 18 amino acids. Trimming cost V 4 bases and J 0 bases; bases outside gene matches: 9. CDR3 sequence (DNA): TGTGCCAGCAGCGGAGGGACAGGTTCGAGCTCCTATAATTCACCCCTCCACTTT. It codes for CASSGGTGSSSYNSPLHF.

This sequence joins TRBV5-6 and TRBJ2-2, with a tentative D call TRBD1 (5 bases). Germline assignment: CDR1 SGHDT and CDR2 YYEEEE. V gave up 2 bases and J gave up 4 bases, with 9 bases separating them. This CDR3 region has 14 residues. The CDR3 sequence: CASSFGHRTGELFF. The CDR3 region has the DNA TGTGCCAGCAGCTTTGGACACCGCACCGGGGAGCTGTTTTTT.

The chain is built from TRBV5-1 and TRBJ2-2; 8 nucleotides line up with TRBD1. Germline CDR1 and CDR2: SGHRS and YFSETQ. This CDR3 contains 15 residues. J gave up 5 bases and V 6 bases, and 9 bases lay outside the gene matches. The CDR3 DNA reads TGCGCCAGCACCCTCCAGGGGGCTCGTACCGGGGAGCTGTTTTTT. Its translation is CASTLQGARTGELFF.

V is TRBV5-6 and J is TRBJ2-3, with 11 bases fitting TRBD1. Germline V gives CDR1 SGHDT, CDR2 YYEEEE. The CDR3 loop spans 15 amino acids. Trimming took 4 bases from V and 2 from J; bases not matched to a gene: 3. The CDR3 nucleotides are TGTGCCAGCAGCGGGACAGGGGGTTACACAGATACGCAGTATTTT. Translating gives CASSGTGGYTDTQYF.

The J gene is TRBJ2-3, the V gene TRBV6-5; 9 bases fit TRBD2. The CDR3 totals 15 residues. V gave up 11 bases and J gave up 3 bases; unmatched junction bases: 12. Germline CDR1 is MNHEY and CDR2 is SVGAGI. CDR3 loop: CASLRAGGQTDTQYF. Here the CDR3 DNA reads TGTGCCTCCCTCCGAGCGGGGGGACAGACAGATACGCAGTATTTT.

The CDR3 loop reads CASSTRLAGADTQYF. CDR3 DNA sequence: TGTGCCAGCAGCACACGACTAGCGGGGGCGGATACGCAGTATTTT. This chain connects TRBV7-2 to TRBJ2-3, with 12 bases that match TRBD2. CDR1 and CDR2 from the germline V gene are SGHTA and FQGNSA. V was clipped by 5 bases and J by 6 bases; unmatched bases: 6. CDR3 size: 15 residues.

The chain couples TRBV5-1 to TRBJ2-2; 7 bases agree with TRBD1. V shed 2 bases and J 0 bases; nucleotides not matched to a gene: 4. CDR1 and CDR2 from the germline V gene are SGHRS and YFSETQ. The CDR3 spans 16 residues. The chain's CDR3 is CASSLQGNPNTGELFF. The CDR3 nucleotides are TGCGCCAGCAGCTTACAGGGGAATCCGAACACCGGGGAGCTGTTTTTT.

This clone was recorded once. The chain couples TRBV6-6 to TRBJ2-5; tentative D call: TRBD1 (6 bases). The CDR3 extends over 16 amino acids. CDR1 is MNHNY and CDR2 is SVGAGI in the germline V gene (reference sequence). Trimming removed 2 bases from V and 5 bases from J, with 18 bases in between. The CDR3 DNA follows: TGTGCCAGCAGTTACGATGGAACAGGGTTCGCCGAGACCCAGTACTTC. As protein: CASSYDGTGFAETQYF.

This chain links TRBV5-6 with TRBJ2-5, with 8 bases fitting TRBD1. Germline values: CDR1 SGHDT, CDR2 YYEEEE. The CDR3 is 13 residues long. The ends lost 5 bases at V and 5 bases at J; junction bases unmatched: 5. The CDR3 bases are TGTGCCAGCAGTTGGACAGGGATGGAGACCCAGTACTTC. It translates to CASSWTGMETQYF.

The V gene is TRBV6-2 or TRBV6-3, the J gene TRBJ1-2; 7 bases fit TRBD1. CDR3 length: 14 amino acids. Germline-derived CDR1 and CDR2 are MNHEY and SVGEGT. V shed 5 bases, J shed 8 bases, and the junction held 11 bases outside the gene matches. Written as DNA, the CDR3 is TGTGCCAGCAGTCAGACAGGGTATGGTGGCGGCTACACCTTC. Translated: CASSQTGYGGGYTF.

This chain joins TRBV3-1 (or the pseudogene TRBV3-2) and TRBJ2-7, with no clear D. The CDR3 spans 13 residues. V was trimmed by 4 bases and J by 4 bases, leaving 11 bases between them. Germline loops: CDR1 LGHDT, CDR2 YNNKEL (reference sequence). As DNA, the CDR3 is TGTGCCAGCAGCCCCGCCCTAAATTACGAGCAGTACTTC. Encoded protein: CASSPALNYEQYF.

This clone was seen a handful of times. The V call is TRBV7-6, the J call TRBJ2-3; TRBD1 aligns across 9 bases. CDR3 length equals 15 residues. Germline loops: CDR1 SGHVS, CDR2 FNYEAQ. V lost 4 bases, J lost 4 bases, and 6 bases stayed unmatched. The CDR3 DNA follows: TGTGCCAGCAGCTGGACAGGGGAAGTTGCAGATACGCAGTATTTT. This encodes CASSWTGEVADTQYF.

This clone appeared a single time. The rearrangement uses TRBV21-1 and TRBJ2-3; the D call of TRBD1 is as the table states it, not checked on the DNA. TRBV21-1 is a recognized pseudogene. The CDR3 has 16 amino acids. CDR3 residues: CASSGLRGDSTDTQYF. The CDR3 bases are TGTGCCAGCAGCGGGCTCAGGGGCGACTCCACAGATACGCAGTATTTT.

In this sample, this clone turned up once. This chain joins TRBV27 and TRBJ1-5; the D gene is possibly TRBD1 (5 bases). Between the trimmed V and J ends, which lost 6 bases and 2 bases, there was a span of 11 bases. This CDR3 has 14 amino acids. CDR1 MNHEY and CDR2 SMNVEV come from the germline V gene (reference sequence). The CDR3 nucleotides read TGTGCCAGCAGCCAGGGTGATGGCAATCAGCCCCAGCATTTT. Residues: CASSQGDGNQPQHF.